A single sample is the source of the 32 T cell receptor beta chains below, sequenced in a study of blood T cells in healthy people across ages. Next came a second PCR, run for roughly 7 to 12 cycles, which used a sample-barcoded 5' primer along with a J-beta primer mix. TCRdb re-derived calls from the 5' RACE reads in MiXCR, one entry per CDR3 protein. Altogether over 1,500,000 distinct CDR3 sequences are present, more than 35% being singletons, with the ten largest covering 23%. Material for sequencing was blood. Receptors were obtained from a human donor in good health.

The chain links TRBV20-1 to TRBJ2-3; maybe TRBD2 (6 bases). Germline lookup yields CDR1 DFQATT and CDR2 SNEGSKA (reference sequence). Trimming stripped 1 base from V and 7 bases from J, with 9 bases between. The CDR3 runs 12 residues. The CDR3 protein is CSARAGLYTQYF. CDR3 sequence (DNA): TGCAGTGCTAGAGCGGGACTTTATACGCAGTATTTT.

V and J are TRBV7-2 and TRBJ2-7; TRBD1 might be the D (6 bases). Germline CDR1 is SGHTA and CDR2 is FQGNSA. V lost 5 bases and J 4 bases, leaving 18 bases between the germline ends. This CDR3 contains 15 residues. The CDR3 nucleotides are TGTGCCAGCAGCCCCCAGAGGGGGTTTATATACGAGCAGTACTTC. Protein: CASSPQRGFIYEQYF.

J is TRBJ2-3 and V is TRBV6-1; 11 nucleotides match TRBD1. V was pared by 8 bases and J by 6 bases, with 4 bases of the junction left unmatched. The CDR3 consists of 13 residues. Germline values: CDR1 MNHNS, CDR2 SASEGT. CDR3 region: CASRDRGFDTQYF. The DNA of the CDR3 is TGTGCCAGCCGGGACAGGGGGTTCGATACGCAGTATTTT.

The chain joins TRBV20-1 to TRBJ2-7; 7 positions match TRBD1. CDR3 length: 14 residues. The J segment lost 4 bases and the V segment lost 3 bases, leaving 9 bases of the junction unmatched. Germline V gives CDR1 DFQATT, CDR2 SNEGSKA (reference sequence). In DNA, the CDR3 is TGCAGTGCTAGCGACAGGGAAGTCCGGTACGAGCAGTACTTC. Translated: CSASDREVRYEQYF.

The chain combines TRBV4-1 with TRBJ1-1, with D hard to call. Germline V gives CDR1 MGHRA, CDR2 YSYEKL. The CDR3 loop spans 14 amino acids. The germline V and J ends were trimmed by 6 bases and 0 bases, with 11 bases remaining between them. This CDR3 is CASRGLLMNTEAFF. CDR3 in DNA: TGCGCCAGCAGAGGCCTTCTGATGAACACTGAAGCTTTCTTT.

This clonotype was recorded a few times. This rearrangement joins TRBV20-1 to TRBJ2-7; D unclear. Germline V gene lookup returns CDR1 DFQATT and CDR2 SNEGSKA (reference sequence). The V and J ends lost 5 bases and 3 bases respectively, with 14 bases between them. This CDR3 spans 13 amino acids. CDR3: CSAQRTADYEQYF. The CDR3 bases are TGCAGTGCTCAAAGGACGGCCGACTACGAGCAGTACTTC.

With respect to this clonotype: An end of the junction differs from the germline gene, which may be a read error. The CDR3 bases are TGTGTCAGCAGTTTAAGGGGCCGCTCAGGGGAGACCCAGTACTTC. Translation gives CVSSLRGRSGETQYF. The chain uses TRBV27 and TRBJ2-5; perhaps TRBD1 as D (5 bases). Germline lookup yields CDR1 MNHEY and CDR2 SMNVEV (reference sequence). The length of the CDR3 is 15 residues.

V gene TRBV2 combines with J gene TRBJ1-1; TRBD1 matches at 8 bases. There are 14 residues in the CDR3. Germline lookup yields CDR1 SNHLY and CDR2 FYNNEI. Trimming at V came to 10 bases and at J to 6 bases, leaving 13 bases not matched to a gene. CDR3 sequence reads: CATQGGNVAAEAFF. In DNA, the CDR3 is TGTGCCACACAGGGGGGGAACGTGGCAGCTGAAGCTTTCTTT.

Notes on this clonotype: The junction shows a germline mismatch at one end, possibly a read error. The J gene is TRBJ2-5, the V gene TRBV29-1; D unresolved. The CDR3 extends over 11 amino acids. Germline lookup yields CDR1 SQVTM and CDR2 ANQGSEA. In DNA, the CDR3 is TGCAGCGTTCTGATGGGGTACGAGCAGTACTTT. Its protein product is CSVLMGYEQYF.

This clonotype was counted a few times. The chain links TRBV29-1 to TRBJ2-5, with 9 bases identical to TRBD2. The V gene's germline CDR1 is SQVTM and CDR2 ANQGSEA. The CDR3 is 15 amino acids. After removal of 4 bases from V and 5 bases from J, the junction contained 11 bases not matched to a gene. CDR3 in DNA: TGCAGCGTTGCCAGCGGGGGGCTCTGGGGGGAGACCCAGTACTTC. This gives the protein CSVASGGLWGETQYF.

This clonotype was counted between two and nine times. This rearrangement joins TRBV20-1 to TRBJ2-5; no reliable D call. From germline, CDR1 is DFQATT and CDR2 SNEGSKA (reference sequence). Between the trimmed V and J ends, which lost 2 bases and 2 bases, there was a span of 9 bases. The CDR3 loop spans 13 amino acids. The CDR3 sequence is CSARYPGQETQYF. In nucleotides, the CDR3 is TGCAGTGCTAGATACCCCGGACAAGAGACCCAGTACTTC.

The chain is built from TRBV25-1 and TRBJ2-7; no clear D gene. V was trimmed by 1 base and J by 2 bases, leaving 15 bases between them. Germline-derived CDR1 and CDR2 are MGHDK and SYGVNS. This CDR3 spans 16 amino acids. The CDR3: CASSEFYVDGAYEQYF. Written as DNA, the CDR3 is TGTGCCAGCAGTGAATTTTATGTGGATGGGGCCTACGAGCAGTACTTC.

The rearrangement joins TRBV29-1 to TRBJ2-5, with 9 positions matching TRBD1. Trimming took 7 bases from V and 4 from J; bases not matched to a gene: 10. Germline V lookup: CDR1 SQVTM, CDR2 ANQGSEA. The length of the CDR3 is 14 residues. CDR3 sequence reads: CSAGGTGRAETQYF. As DNA, the CDR3 is TGCAGCGCTGGGGGGACAGGGCGCGCAGAGACCCAGTACTTC.

The genes are TRBV4-3 and TRBJ1-4, with D unclear. V was pared by 1 base and J by 5 bases, with 11 bases between. CDR1 is LGHNA and CDR2 is YSLEER in the germline V gene. CDR3 length equals 15 residues. The CDR3 reads CASSQAHGVNEKLFF. CDR3 nucleotide sequence: TGCGCCAGCAGCCAAGCCCATGGGGTAAATGAAAAACTGTTTTTT.

There are many counts of this clonotype. This chain connects TRBV7-2 to TRBJ1-5; no firm D call. Germline V gives CDR1 SGHTA, CDR2 FQGNSA. The CDR3 loop spans 14 amino acids. V shed 1 base and J shed 5 bases, with 9 bases lying between them. CDR3 sequence (DNA): TGTGCCAGCAGCTTAGGTGGCGGGGATCAGCCCCAGCATTTT. It specifies CASSLGGGDQPQHF.

This clonotype was detected only a few times. The gene calls are TRBV4-3 and TRBJ2-5; D gene uncertain. CDR3 size: 15 residues. Germline V lookup: CDR1 LGHNA, CDR2 YSLEER. Trimming left V 1 base short and J 2 bases short, with 11 bases between. The CDR3 loop is CASSQGGRAQETQYF. DNA of the CDR3: TGCGCCAGCAGCCAAGGGGGTAGGGCACAAGAGACCCAGTACTTC.

V gene TRBV29-1 combines with J gene TRBJ1-1, with D possibly matching TRBD1 (5 bases). V was trimmed by 5 bases and J by 3 bases, leaving 13 bases between them. The V gene's germline CDR1 is SQVTM and CDR2 ANQGSEA. CDR3 length: 13 residues. CDR3: CSVSSRGYTEAFF. The CDR3 DNA reads as TGCAGCGTTAGCTCAAGGGGTTACACTGAAGCTTTCTTT.

V is TRBV24-1 and J is TRBJ1-2; D is possibly TRBD1 (5 bases). V lost 7 bases, J lost 6 bases, and 17 bases lay in between. The CDR3 runs to 14 residues. Germline CDR1 and CDR2: KGHDR and SFDVKD. The CDR3 sequence is CATRDGDRLNGYTF. The CDR3 nucleotides read TGTGCCACCAGGGATGGGGACCGCTTGAATGGCTACACCTTC.

The chain carries TRBV5-1 and TRBJ2-3; tentatively, D is TRBD1 (6 bases). The germline V gene encodes CDR1 SGHRS and CDR2 YFSETQ. The germline V and J ends were trimmed by 6 bases and 4 bases, with 12 bases remaining between them. The CDR3 loop spans 13 amino acids. CDR3 protein: CASTSTGSDTQYF. CDR3 DNA sequence: TGCGCCAGCACTTCCACAGGGTCAGATACGCAGTATTTT.

A few counts support this clonotype. The chain has TRBV6-1 and TRBJ2-2; 11 bases line up with TRBD2. Germline V gene data show CDR1 as MNHNS and CDR2 as SASEGT. This CDR3 region has 18 residues. Trimming took 3 bases from V and 3 from J; bases not matched to a gene: 9. The CDR3 DNA sequence: TGTGCCAGCAGTGATATAGCGGGGGGGCCTATCGACACCGGGGAGCTGTTTTTT. Protein product: CASSDIAGGPIDTGELFF.

V gene TRBV2 combines with J gene TRBJ2-5, with 8 bases fitting TRBD1. The DNA end favors TRBJ2-7, so the J call may be wrong. The CDR3 has 13 amino acids. Germline CDR1 is SNHLY and CDR2 is FYNNEI. This chain's CDR3 is CASRETGEDEQYF. The CDR3, as DNA: TGTGCCAGCCGAGAGACAGGGGAGGACGAGCAGTACTTC.

The chain combines TRBV20-1 with TRBJ2-5; 7 bases match TRBD2. Trimming at V came to 2 bases and at J to 1 base, leaving 7 bases not matched to a gene. Germline loops: CDR1 DFQATT, CDR2 SNEGSKA (reference sequence). The CDR3 covers 15 residues. In DNA form, the CDR3 reads TGCAGTGCTAGATTTGGCGGGAGACCCCAAGAGACCCAGTACTTC. Protein product: CSARFGGRPQETQYF.

V is TRBV6-5 and J is TRBJ1-6; no clear D gene. There are 16 residues in the CDR3. The V gene lost 0 bases and the J gene lost 7 bases, with 13 bases spanning the gap. Germline V CDR1 and CDR2: MNHEY, SVGAGI. This chain's CDR3 is CASSYSDWLPNSPLHF. The CDR3 nucleotides read TGTGCCAGCAGTTACTCGGACTGGCTCCCGAATTCACCCCTCCACTTT.

Many counts were recorded for this clonotype. The chain has TRBV29-1 and TRBJ2-3; D is undetermined. The germline V gene has CDR1 SQVTM and CDR2 ANQGSEA. This CDR3 is 16 amino acids long. V lost 5 bases and J 2 bases, leaving 20 bases between the germline ends. CDR3 sequence: CSVRGAAPVSTDTQYF. The CDR3 DNA follows: TGCAGCGTTCGCGGTGCCGCTCCCGTTTCCACAGATACGCAGTATTTT.

J is TRBJ1-4 and V is TRBV9; the D is unclear. V gave up 4 bases and J gave up 3 bases, with 10 bases separating them. The germline CDR1 and CDR2 sequences are SGDLS and YYNGEE. This CDR3 contains 14 residues. The CDR3 region is CASSRAASNEKLFF. The CDR3 DNA follows: TGTGCCAGCAGCCGGGCGGCCTCTAATGAAAAACTGTTTTTT. The entire variable domain, with the rest obtained from reference TRBV9 and TRBJ1-4, is as follows: DSGVTQTPKHLITATGQRVTLRCSPRSGDLSVYWYQQSLDQGLQFLIQYYNGEERAKGNILERFSAQQFPDLHSELNLSSLELGDSALYFCASSRAASNEKLFFGSGTQLSVL.

The gene calls are TRBV7-9 and TRBJ2-4, with TRBD1 matching 9 bases. The last part of the DNA fits TRBJ2-5 better; the J call may be wrong. Germline V lookup: CDR1 SEHNR, CDR2 FQNEAQ (reference sequence). This CDR3 is built from 15 residues. The CDR3 loop is CASSFNRDREETQYF. The CDR3 bases are TGTGCCAGCAGCTTTAACCGGGACAGGGAAGAGACCCAGTACTTC.

V gene TRBV20-1 combines with J gene TRBJ1-2; D unclear. This CDR3 has 18 amino acids. The germline gives CDR1 DFQATT, CDR2 SNEGSKA (reference sequence). Trimming shortened V by 7 bases and J by 0 bases, and 27 bases separated the two germline ends. The CDR3 reads CSVMVRSVGILANYGYTF. The CDR3 bases are TGCAGTGTAATGGTTCGGTCAGTCGGTATCTTAGCTAACTATGGCTACACCTTC.

A remark on this clonotype: With a much larger clone just one base away, this may be a read error. The V and J genes are TRBV4-3 and TRBJ2-5; a weak D match, TRBD1 (5 bases). The J call may not be correct, given that the DNA end is closer to TRBJ2-7. CDR1 is LGHNA and CDR2 is YSLEER in the germline V gene. This CDR3 is 14 amino acids long. The chain's CDR3 is CTSSQVAGNYEQYF. CDR3 DNA: TGCACCAGCAGCCAAGTAGCAGGGAACTACGAGCAGTACTTC.

This clonotype was counted only a few times. V gene TRBV29-1 combines with J gene TRBJ2-5; no definite D call. CDR1 and CDR2 from the germline V gene are SQVTM and ANQGSEA. The CDR3 length is 12 residues. Trimming took 4 bases from V and 2 from J, leaving 8 bases between them. The CDR3 spells CSVGFQQETQYF. The CDR3 DNA sequence: TGCAGCGTTGGCTTTCAACAAGAGACCCAGTACTTC.

This clonotype was found a few times. The chain recombines TRBV7-2 with TRBJ2-5; possible D gene TRBD2, 6 bases. CDR1 is SGHTA, CDR2 FQGNSA, per germline. V was pared by 1 base and J by 1 base, with 10 bases between. The CDR3 runs to 15 residues. The CDR3 is CASSLGGASQETQYF. CDR3 bases: TGTGCCAGCAGCTTAGGCGGGGCTAGCCAAGAGACCCAGTACTTC.

The chain recombines TRBV3-1 with TRBJ2-7; D perhaps matches TRBD2 (6 bases). CDR1 is LGHDT and CDR2 is YNNKEL in the germline V gene (reference sequence). CDR3 size: 15 residues. Deletions cut 1 base from V and 3 bases from J, with 13 bases between. The CDR3 loop reads CASSQARGYLYEQYF. The CDR3 nucleotides read TGTGCCAGCAGCCAAGCGCGGGGATACCTCTACGAGCAGTACTTC.

This clonotype has more than one count but fewer than ten. This chain joins TRBV7-2 and TRBJ1-2; 8 bases agree with TRBD1. J lost 4 bases, V lost 6 bases, and 13 bases had no gene match. This CDR3 has 16 amino acids. Germline V gene sequence: CDR1 SGHTA, CDR2 FQGNSA. The CDR3 DNA reads TGTGCCAGCAGACAAAGGACAGGGTATACTCGCTATGGCTACACCTTC. Encoded protein: CASRQRTGYTRYGYTF.